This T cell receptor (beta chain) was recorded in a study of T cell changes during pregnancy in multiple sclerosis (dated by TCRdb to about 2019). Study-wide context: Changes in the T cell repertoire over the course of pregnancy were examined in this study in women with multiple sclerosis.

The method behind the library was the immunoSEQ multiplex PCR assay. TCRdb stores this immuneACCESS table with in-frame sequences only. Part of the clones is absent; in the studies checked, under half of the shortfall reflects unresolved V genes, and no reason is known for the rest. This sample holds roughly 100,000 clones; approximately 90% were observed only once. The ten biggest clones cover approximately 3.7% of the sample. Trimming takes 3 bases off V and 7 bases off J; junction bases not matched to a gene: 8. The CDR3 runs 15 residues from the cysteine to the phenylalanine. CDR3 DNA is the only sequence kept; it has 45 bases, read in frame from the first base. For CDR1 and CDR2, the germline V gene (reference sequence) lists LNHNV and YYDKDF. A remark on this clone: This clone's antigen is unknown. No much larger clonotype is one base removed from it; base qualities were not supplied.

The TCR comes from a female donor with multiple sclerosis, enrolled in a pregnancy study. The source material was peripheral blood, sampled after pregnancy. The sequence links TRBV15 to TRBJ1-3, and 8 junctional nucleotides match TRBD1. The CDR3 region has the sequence CATSSDRGQGNTIYF. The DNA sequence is TGTGCCACCAGCAGCGACAGGGGCCAGGGGAACACCATATATTTT.